This T cell receptor (beta chain) was profiled in a study of regulatory T cells in long-lasting Graves disease. General study findings and limits: Persistent disease preferred TRBV28, TRBJ1-2 and TRBJ2-5.

This CDR3 comprises 17 residues. Between the trimmed V and J ends, which lost 6 bases and 2 bases, there was a span of 20 bases. Germline V lookup: CDR1 SGHVS, CDR2 FQNEAQ. Time point of the sample: newly diagnosed GD, antithyroid drugs for less than 3 months. Preparation of the TCR library used RNA extracted from PBMCs. CDR3 regions were amplified by Arm-PCR using iRepertoire HTBI primers to build TCR beta libraries. TCRdb analysed the multiplex PCR reads with MiXCR anew, one entry per CDR3 protein. The table shows around 400,000 distinct CDR3 sequences, with around 15% occurring only once. Of note for this clonotype: The antigen remains undetermined.

The specimen was peripheral blood mononuclear cells (PBMCs), collected at new diagnosis, from a patient treated with antithyroid drugs. The TCR originated in a female donor with Graves disease. The chain uses TRBV7-8 and TRBJ2-1; D possibly corresponds to TRBD1 (6 bases). The chain's CDR3 is CASRLRAVAGAYNEQFF. The CDR3 DNA follows: TGTGCCAGCAGACTTAGAGCTGTGGCAGGGGCCTACAATGAGCAGTTCTTC.